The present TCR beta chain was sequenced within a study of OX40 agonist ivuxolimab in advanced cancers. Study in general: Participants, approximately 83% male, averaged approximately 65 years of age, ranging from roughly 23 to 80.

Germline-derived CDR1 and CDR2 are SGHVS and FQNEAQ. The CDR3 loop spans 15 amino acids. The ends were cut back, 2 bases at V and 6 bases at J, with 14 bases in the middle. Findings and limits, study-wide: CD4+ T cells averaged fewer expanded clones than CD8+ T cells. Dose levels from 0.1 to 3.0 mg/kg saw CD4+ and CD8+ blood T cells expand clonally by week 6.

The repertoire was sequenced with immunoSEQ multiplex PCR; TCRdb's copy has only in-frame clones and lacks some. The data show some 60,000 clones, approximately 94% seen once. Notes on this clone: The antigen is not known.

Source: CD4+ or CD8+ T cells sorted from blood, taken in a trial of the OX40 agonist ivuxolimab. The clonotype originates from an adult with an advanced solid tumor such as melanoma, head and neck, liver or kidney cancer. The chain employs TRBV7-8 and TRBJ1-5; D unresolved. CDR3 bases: TGTGCCAGCAGCTTATACGGGCTATCGGGTCAGCCCCAGCATTTT. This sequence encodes CASSLYGLSGQPQHF.